This TCR beta chain is drawn from a study of CD8 T cells in Susac syndrome. As to this clonotype: Its antigen is currently unknown.

With random hexamers, roughly 0.5 to 1 ug RNA was reverse transcribed. The CDR3 of TCR beta was amplified by immunoSEQ multiplex PCR across 54 Vbeta and 13 Jbeta. Each CDR3 protein gets one entry after TCRdb re-called the immunoSEQ multiplex PCR reads with MiXCR. The sample lists 85,000 to 95,000 distinct CDR3 sequences, roughly 94% occurring once. The CDR3 is 13 residues long. V lost 8 bases, J lost 5 bases, and 16 bases lay in between. Per germline, CDR1 MGHDK and CDR2 SYGVNS. Sequencing of TCR beta was performed on blood CD8+ and CD4+ T cells. While CD8+ and CD4+ T cells were isolated negatively, TEMRA cells were enriched by FACS. Study-wide results and caveats: In Susac syndrome, CD4+ T cell repertoires lacked any clonal expansion.

The sample comprised CD4+ T cells from PBMCs. The sequence was obtained from a human donor with Susac syndrome. The chain is built from TRBV25-1 and TRBJ2-7, with D possibly called TRBD1 or TRBD2 (5 bases each). The CDR3 spells CASVGQLEDEQYF. The CDR3 DNA reads as TGTGCCAGCGTGGGGCAGCTGGAGGACGAGCAGTACTTC.